This T cell receptor beta chain appears in the sequencing data of a study of blood T cell repertoires in COVID-19. In the authors' methods: From reference gene primer amplification, estimates of nucleated cell counts were derived. Sequencing used immunoSEQ multiplex PCR; TCRdb keeps in-frame clones, though not all of them. V, J and clone size are those of that table, while D and trimming were read from the DNA. Of some 80,000 clones listed, roughly 84% are singletons. With V trimmed by 0 bases and J by 0 bases, 2 bases remained unmatched. This CDR3 region has 15 residues. Germline V CDR1 and CDR2: LNHNV, YYDKDF (reference sequence).

This TCR was recovered from a man in his fifties or sixties with acute or convalescent COVID-19. Sequencing used peripheral blood. The genes are TRBV15 and TRBJ2-7, with TRBD1 matching over 7 bases. The CDR3 spells CATSREGDSSYEQYF. As DNA, the CDR3 is TGTGCCACCAGCAGAGAGGGGGACAGCTCCTACGAGCAGTACTTC.